The 5 T cell receptor beta chains presented below share a single source sample, sequenced in a study of cytomegalovirus exposure and HLA in healthy donors. 13 Jbeta primers and 60 Vbeta primers were used for the PCR. The data were produced by immunoSEQ multiplex PCR, yet TCRdb's version contains in-frame clones alone and is incomplete. The sample shows 170,000 or so clones, approximately 84% of them seen only once. Sequenced material: PBMCs. The receptors derive from a woman between 50 and 59 years old in good health and CMV-seropositive.

The chain employs TRBV11-3 and TRBJ1-2; D may be TRBD1 (5 bases). Germline V gives CDR1 SGHNT, CDR2 YENEEA. Trimming stripped 5 bases from V and 8 bases from J, with 21 bases between. This CDR3 is built from 15 residues. The CDR3 region is CASSLTTRGGEGYTF. The CDR3 region has the DNA TGTGCCAGCAGCCTGACGACGAGGGGAGGAGAAGGCTACACCTTC. Full variable domain (missing parts from reference TRBV11-3 and TRBJ1-2): EAGVVQSPRYKIIEKKQPVAFWCNPISGHNTLYWYLQNLGQGPELLIRYENEEAVDDSQLPKDRFSAERLKGVDSTLKIQPAELGDSAVYLCASSLTTRGGEGYTFGSGTRLTVV.

CDR3 residues: CASAVGEAYTIYF. The CDR3 DNA sequence: TGTGCTAGTGCCGTAGGAGAAGCGTACACCATATATTTT. The V call is TRBV12-5, the J call TRBJ1-3, with D hard to call. V was trimmed by 7 bases and J by 8 bases, leaving 15 bases between them. Germline values: CDR1 LGHNT, CDR2 FRNRAP. This CDR3 has 13 residues.

J is TRBJ2-4 and V is TRBV5-4; possibly TRBD2 for D (7 bases). Germline assignment: CDR1 SGHNT and CDR2 YYREEE (reference sequence). The CDR3 loop spans 18 amino acids. Trimming removed 4 bases at V and 0 bases at J, with 20 bases between. The CDR3 region is CASSPRGGGNLAKNIQYF. For the CDR3, the DNA is TGTGCCAGCAGCCCACGAGGGGGGGGGAATTTAGCCAAAAACATTCAGTACTTC.

This sequence joins TRBV7-2 and TRBJ2-3; maybe TRBD2 (6 bases). Trimming left V 5 bases short and J 2 bases short, with 14 bases between. The germline gives CDR1 SGHTA, CDR2 FQGNSA. This CDR3 is 15 amino acids long. The CDR3 DNA sequence: TGTGCCAGCAGCCCAGCGGGCACGCTCACAGATACGCAGTATTTT. Translating it yields CASSPAGTLTDTQYF.

The V call is TRBV9, the J call TRBJ2-5; tentative D call: TRBD1 (6 bases). There are 16 residues in the CDR3. The V end lost 4 bases, the J end lost 1 base, and 17 bases lay between the germline ends. The germline gives CDR1 SGDLS, CDR2 YYNGEE. CDR3 sequence: CASSPTRTAFQETQYF. The CDR3 DNA is TGTGCCAGCAGCCCTACCCGGACAGCCTTCCAAGAGACCCAGTACTTC.